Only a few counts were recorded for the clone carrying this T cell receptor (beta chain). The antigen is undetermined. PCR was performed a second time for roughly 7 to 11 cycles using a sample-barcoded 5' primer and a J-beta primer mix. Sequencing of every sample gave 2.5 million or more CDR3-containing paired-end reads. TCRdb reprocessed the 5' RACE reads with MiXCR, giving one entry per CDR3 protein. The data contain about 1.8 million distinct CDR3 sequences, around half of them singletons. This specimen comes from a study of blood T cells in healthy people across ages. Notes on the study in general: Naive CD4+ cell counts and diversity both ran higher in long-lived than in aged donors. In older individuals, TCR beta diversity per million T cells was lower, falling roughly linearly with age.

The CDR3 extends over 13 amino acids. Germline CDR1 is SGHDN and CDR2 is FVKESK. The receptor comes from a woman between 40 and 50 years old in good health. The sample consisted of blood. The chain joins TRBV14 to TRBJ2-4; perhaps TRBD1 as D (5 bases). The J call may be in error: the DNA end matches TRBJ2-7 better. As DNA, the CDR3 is TGTGCCAGCAGCCAACTCAGGGTAGCCGAGCAGTACTTC. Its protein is CASSQLRVAEQYF.